The 9 T cell receptor beta chains reported below all come from one sample, sequenced in a study of cytomegalovirus exposure and HLA in healthy donors. In the PCR, 60 Vbeta and 13 Jbeta primers were used. Data came from immunoSEQ multiplex PCR; TCRdb stores just in-frame clones and leaves some out. The table records 190,000 or so clones, about 80% of them present only once. Sequencing used PBMCs. Receptors were obtained from a boy aged 5 to 17 in good health and CMV-seronegative.

This sequence joins TRBV30 and TRBJ1-2, with TRBD1 matching over 8 bases. Germline V gene data show CDR1 as GTSNPN and CDR2 as SVGIG (reference sequence). The length of the CDR3 is 14 residues. V trimming: 5 bases; J trimming: 3 bases; junction bases outside the gene matches: 8. The CDR3 reads CAWAPDRDYYGYTF. The CDR3 coding sequence is TGTGCCTGGGCCCCGGACAGGGACTACTATGGCTACACCTTC.

The chain employs TRBV11-2 and TRBJ1-2; tentative D call: TRBD1 (5 bases). CDR3 length: 15 amino acids. Per germline, CDR1 SGHAT and CDR2 FQNNGV. With 5 bases removed from V and 3 bases from J, the gap between germline ends came to 16 bases. The CDR3 nucleotides are TGTGCCAGCAGCCCCACCGGCAGGGAGGACTATGGCTACACCTTC. Translation gives CASSPTGREDYGYTF. Looking up the rest from reference TRBV11-2 and TRBJ1-2 gives the full variable domain: EAGVAQSPRYKIIEKRQSVAFWCNPISGHATLYWYQQILGQGPKLLIQFQNNGVVDDSQLPKDRFSAERLKGVDSTLKIQPAKLEDSAVYLCASSPTGREDYGYTFGSGTRLTVV.

The chain recombines TRBV9 with TRBJ2-7, with a tentative D call TRBD1 (5 bases). CDR1 is SGDLS and CDR2 is YYNGEE in the germline V gene. The CDR3 spans 15 residues. The germline V and J ends were trimmed by 0 bases and 3 bases, with 13 bases remaining between them. The CDR3 region is CASSVDGQKYYEQYF. CDR3 in DNA: TGTGCCAGCAGCGTAGATGGACAAAAGTACTACGAGCAGTACTTC.

The chain carries TRBV19 and TRBJ2-5; 12 bases match TRBD1. This CDR3 region has 15 residues. The germline gives CDR1 LNHDA, CDR2 SQIVND (reference sequence). With 6 bases clipped from V and 5 bases from J, the junction kept 7 bases outside the gene matches. This chain's CDR3 is CASSGTGGWEETQYF. The CDR3 DNA sequence: TGTGCCAGTAGCGGGACAGGGGGCTGGGAGGAGACCCAGTACTTC.

V gene TRBV9 combines with J gene TRBJ1-5, with D tentatively TRBD1 (5 bases). CDR1 SGDLS and CDR2 YYNGEE come from the germline V gene. Trimming took 4 bases from V and 6 from J, leaving 17 bases between them. This CDR3 has 15 residues. The CDR3 coding sequence is TGTGCCAGCAGCTCACAGGCAGATGGGATTCAGCCCCAGCATTTT. Its translation: CASSSQADGIQPQHF.

This chain joins TRBV2 and TRBJ1-5; 7 nucleotides agree with TRBD1. Germline CDR1 SNHLY, CDR2 FYNNEI. This CDR3 spans 16 amino acids. V shed 4 bases, J shed 3 bases, and the junction held 9 bases outside the gene matches. CDR3 DNA sequence: TGTGCCAGCAGTGCGTCGCTCGGGACAGACAATCAGCCCCAGCATTTT. This gives the protein CASSASLGTDNQPQHF.

J is TRBJ2-7 and V is TRBV5-6, with a weak D call TRBD1 (5 bases). V lost 2 bases and J 2 bases, leaving 11 bases between the germline ends. Germline-derived CDR1 and CDR2 are SGHDT and YYEEEE. The CDR3 consists of 14 residues. The DNA of the CDR3 is TGTGCCAGCAGCTTTGGACACGCTACCTACGAGCAGTACTTC. Protein product: CASSFGHATYEQYF.

The J gene is TRBJ2-1, the V gene TRBV6-4; TRBD2 is a possible D gene (6 bases). The CDR3 consists of 13 residues. The V gene's germline CDR1 is MRHNA and CDR2 SNTAGT. With 6 bases removed from V and 3 bases from J, the gap between germline ends came to 9 bases. Here the CDR3 reads CASSVTSYNEQFF. CDR3 bases: TGTGCCAGCAGCGTGACTAGCTACAATGAGCAGTTCTTC.

This clone was seen a handful of times. This chain joins TRBV29-1 and TRBJ2-1, with D possibly matching TRBD1 (6 bases). The CDR3 has 16 residues. Germline values: CDR1 SQVTM, CDR2 ANQGSEA. V lost 3 bases to trimming and J lost 0 bases, with 15 bases between them. CDR3 protein: CSVDGGGHSSYNEQFF. Written as DNA, the CDR3 is TGCAGCGTTGACGGTGGGGGCCACAGCTCCTACAATGAGCAGTTCTTC.